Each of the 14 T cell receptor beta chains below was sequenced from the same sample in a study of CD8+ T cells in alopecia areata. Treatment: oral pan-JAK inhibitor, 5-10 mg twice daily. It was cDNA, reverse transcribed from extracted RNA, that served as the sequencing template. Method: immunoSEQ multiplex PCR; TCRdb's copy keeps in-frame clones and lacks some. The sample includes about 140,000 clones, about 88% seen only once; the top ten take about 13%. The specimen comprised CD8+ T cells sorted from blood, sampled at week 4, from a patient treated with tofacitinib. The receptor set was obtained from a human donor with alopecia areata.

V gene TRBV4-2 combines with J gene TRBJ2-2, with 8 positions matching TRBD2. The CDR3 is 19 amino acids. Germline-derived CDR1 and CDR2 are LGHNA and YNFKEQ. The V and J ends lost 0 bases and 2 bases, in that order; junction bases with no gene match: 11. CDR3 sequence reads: CASSQDGVWAGGNTGELFF. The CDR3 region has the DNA TGTGCCAGCAGCCAAGATGGAGTATGGGCGGGGGGAAACACCGGGGAGCTGTTTTTT.

The CDR3 spells CASSHDRTGMEPQHF. The CDR3 region has the DNA TGCGCCAGCAGCCATGACCGGACAGGGATGGAGCCCCAGCATTTT. The chain links TRBV4-1 to TRBJ1-5; 8 positions match TRBD1. There are 15 residues in the CDR3. Germline V gene data show CDR1 as MGHRA and CDR2 as YSYEKL. Trimming cost V 3 bases and J 8 bases; bases outside gene matches: 9.

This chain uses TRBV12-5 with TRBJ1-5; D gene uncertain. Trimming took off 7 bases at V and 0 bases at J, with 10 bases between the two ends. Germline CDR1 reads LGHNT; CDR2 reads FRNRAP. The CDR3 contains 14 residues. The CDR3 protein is CASAWVSSNQPQHF. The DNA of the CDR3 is TGTGCTAGTGCATGGGTGTCTAGCAATCAGCCCCAGCATTTT.

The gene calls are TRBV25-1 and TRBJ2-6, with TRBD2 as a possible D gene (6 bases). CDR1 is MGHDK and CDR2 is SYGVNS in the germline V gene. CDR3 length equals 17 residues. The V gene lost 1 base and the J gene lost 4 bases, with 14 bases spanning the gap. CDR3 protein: CASSEWGGGPGANVLTF. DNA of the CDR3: TGTGCCAGCAGTGAATGGGGCGGAGGGCCGGGGGCCAACGTCCTGACTTTC.

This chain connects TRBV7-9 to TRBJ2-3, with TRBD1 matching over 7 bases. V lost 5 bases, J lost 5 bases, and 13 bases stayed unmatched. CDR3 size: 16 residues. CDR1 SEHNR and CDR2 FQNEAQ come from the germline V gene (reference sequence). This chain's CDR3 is CASSGWDSGLGDTQYF. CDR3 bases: TGTGCCAGCAGCGGATGGGACAGTGGGCTTGGAGATACGCAGTATTTT. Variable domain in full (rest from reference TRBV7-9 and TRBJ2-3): DTGVSQNPRHKITKRGQNVTFRCDPISEHNRLYWYRQTLGQGPEFLTYFQNEAQLEKSRLLSDRFSAERPKGSFSTLEIQRTEQGDSAMYLCASSGWDSGLGDTQYFGPGTRLTVL.

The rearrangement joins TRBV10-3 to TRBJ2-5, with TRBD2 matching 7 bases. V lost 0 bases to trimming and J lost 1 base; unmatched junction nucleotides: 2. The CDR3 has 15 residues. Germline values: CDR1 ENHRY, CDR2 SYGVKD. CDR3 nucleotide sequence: TGTGCCATCAGTGAGTCAGCGGGGACCCAAGAGACCCAGTACTTC. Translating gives CAISESAGTQETQYF.

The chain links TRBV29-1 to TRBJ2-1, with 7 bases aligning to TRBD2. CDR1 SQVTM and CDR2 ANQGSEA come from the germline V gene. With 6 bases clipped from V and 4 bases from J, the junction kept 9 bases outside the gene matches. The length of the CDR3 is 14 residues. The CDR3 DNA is TGCAGCGTGACCCCAGCGGGACCATACAATGAGCAGTTCTTC. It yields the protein CSVTPAGPYNEQFF.

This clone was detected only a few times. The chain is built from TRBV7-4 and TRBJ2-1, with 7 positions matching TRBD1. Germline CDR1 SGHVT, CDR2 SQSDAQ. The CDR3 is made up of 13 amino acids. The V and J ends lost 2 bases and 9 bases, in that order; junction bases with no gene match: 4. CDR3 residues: CASSLTTGAEQFF. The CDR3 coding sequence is TGTGCCAGCAGCTTAACTACAGGGGCTGAGCAGTTCTTC.

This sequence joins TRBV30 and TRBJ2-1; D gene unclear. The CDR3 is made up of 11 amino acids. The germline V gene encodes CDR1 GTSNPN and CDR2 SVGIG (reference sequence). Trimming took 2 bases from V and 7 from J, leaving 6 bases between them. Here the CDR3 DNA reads TGTGCCTGGAGTCCCCAGAATGAGCAGTTCTTC. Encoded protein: CAWSPQNEQFF.

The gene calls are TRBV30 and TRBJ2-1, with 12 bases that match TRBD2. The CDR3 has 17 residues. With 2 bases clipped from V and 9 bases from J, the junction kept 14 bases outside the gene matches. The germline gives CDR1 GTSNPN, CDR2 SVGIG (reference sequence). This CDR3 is CAWSIGLAGGRLGEQFF. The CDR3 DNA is TGTGCCTGGAGTATAGGGCTAGCGGGAGGGCGGTTGGGTGAGCAGTTCTTC.

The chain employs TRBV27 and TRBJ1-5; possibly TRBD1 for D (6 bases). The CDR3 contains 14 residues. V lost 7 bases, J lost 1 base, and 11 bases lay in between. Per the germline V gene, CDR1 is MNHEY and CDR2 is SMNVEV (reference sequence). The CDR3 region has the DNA TGTGCCAGCACACCAGGGGAGAGCAATCAGCCCCAGCATTTT. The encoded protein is CASTPGESNQPQHF.

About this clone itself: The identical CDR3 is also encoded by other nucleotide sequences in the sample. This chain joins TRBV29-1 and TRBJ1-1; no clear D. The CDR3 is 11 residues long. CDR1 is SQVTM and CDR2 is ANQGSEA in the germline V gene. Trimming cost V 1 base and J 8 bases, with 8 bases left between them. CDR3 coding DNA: TGCAGCGTTGAAGGGGCGGAGGAAGCTTTCTTT. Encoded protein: CSVEGAEEAFF.

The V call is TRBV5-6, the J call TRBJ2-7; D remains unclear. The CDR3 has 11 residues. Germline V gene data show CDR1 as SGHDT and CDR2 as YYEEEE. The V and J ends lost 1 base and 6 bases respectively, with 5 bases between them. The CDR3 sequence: CASSLYSEQYF. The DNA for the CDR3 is TGTGCCAGCAGCTTGTATAGCGAGCAGTACTTC.

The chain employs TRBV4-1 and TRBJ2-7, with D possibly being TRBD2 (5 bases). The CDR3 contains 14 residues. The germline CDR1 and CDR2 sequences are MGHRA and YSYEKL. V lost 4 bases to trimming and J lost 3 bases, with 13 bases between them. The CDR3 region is CASSPGGSVYEQYF. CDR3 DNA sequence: TGCGCCAGCAGCCCAGGCGGGTCCGTCTACGAGCAGTACTTC.